Shown below are 28 T cell receptor beta chains from a single sample sequenced in a study of T cells in Graves' hyperthyroidism and ophthalmopathy. From RNA transcripts, TCR beta CDR3 regions were amplified. The HTBI set primed first-round TCR CDR3 RT-PCR. TCRdb redid the calling of the multiplex PCR reads with MiXCR, one entry per CDR3 protein. The sample yields a few hundred thousand distinct CDR3 sequences, less than 25% seen once. The sequenced sample was blood. The receptors were gathered from a man in his late teens or twenties with Graves' hyperthyroidism.

At least ten counts were recorded for this clonotype. The chain couples TRBV6-1 to TRBJ1-1; no definite D call. There are 13 residues in the CDR3. Germline CDR1 and CDR2: MNHNS and SASEGT. V lost 7 bases, J lost 1 base, and 10 bases lay in between. This CDR3 reads CASTYTTNTEAFF. For the CDR3, the DNA is TGTGCCAGCACCTACACCACGAACACTGAAGCTTTCTTT.

This clonotype has at least ten counts. The chain has TRBV12-3 or TRBV12-4 and TRBJ1-2; weak D call: TRBD1 (5 bases). CDR3 length: 18 amino acids. V lost 1 base, J lost 2 bases, and 20 bases lay in between. CDR3 sequence: CASSLGRGRPTYNYGYTF. CDR3 sequence (DNA): TGTGCCAGCAGTTTAGGGAGGGGACGGCCCACCTACAACTATGGCTACACCTTC.

The J gene is TRBJ2-7, the V gene TRBV6-5; D remains unclear. The CDR3 consists of 14 residues. Germline CDR1 and CDR2: MNHEY and SVGAGI. Between the trimmed V and J ends, which lost 2 bases and 2 bases, there was a span of 10 bases. The CDR3 DNA is TGTGCCAGCAGTTACCGAGCAATTCCCTACGAGCAGTACTTC. Its translation: CASSYRAIPYEQYF.

This chain uses TRBV6-2 or TRBV6-3 with TRBJ1-3, with D maybe TRBD1 (5 bases). V gave up 6 bases and J gave up 0 bases, with 21 bases separating them. In germline, CDR1 is MNHEY, CDR2 SVGEGT. CDR3 length equals 18 residues. The CDR3 reads CASSYDLTRQHSGNTIYF. The CDR3 region has the DNA TGTGCCAGCAGCTACGATCTCACTCGACAGCACTCTGGAAACACCATATATTTT.

The chain is built from TRBV25-1 and TRBJ1-6, with D possibly matching TRBD1 (5 bases). V dropped 4 bases and J dropped 9 bases, with 13 bases sitting between them. The CDR3 contains 14 residues. Germline V gives CDR1 MGHDK, CDR2 SYGVNS. CDR3 region: CASSAGRESSPLHF. The CDR3 DNA follows: TGTGCCAGCAGTGCGGGACGGGAATCTTCACCCCTCCACTTT.

The chain uses TRBV9 and TRBJ2-2; either TRBD1 or TRBD2 may supply D (6 bases each). This CDR3 is 14 amino acids long. Germline values: CDR1 SGDLS, CDR2 YYNGEE. Trimming shortened V by 2 bases and J by 8 bases, and 13 bases separated the two germline ends. CDR3 sequence reads: CASSVAGEEGELFF. The CDR3 DNA sequence: TGTGCCAGCAGCGTGGCAGGGGAGGAAGGGGAGCTGTTTTTT. Combining the CDR3 with reference TRBV9 and TRBJ2-2 gives the whole variable domain DSGVTQTPKHLITATGQRVTLRCSPRSGDLSVYWYQQSLDQGLQFLIQYYNGEERAKGNILERFSAQQFPDLHSELNLSSLELGDSALYFCASSVAGEEGELFFGEGSRLTVL.

This clonotype came up a few times. This chain links TRBV15 with TRBJ2-4; D remains unclear. CDR1 is LNHNV and CDR2 is YYDKDF in the germline V gene (reference sequence). Deletions cut 3 bases from V and 1 base from J, with 19 bases between. The CDR3 contains 18 residues. CDR3 in DNA: TGTGCCACCAGCAGCCCCTTGAACCTCGGGCGCGCCAAAAACATTCAGTACTTC. It specifies CATSSPLNLGRAKNIQYF.

This clonotype was seen repeatedly, ten times or more. The J gene is TRBJ1-2, the V gene TRBV2, with a possible D match to TRBD1 (6 bases). The ends were cut back, 4 bases at V and 5 bases at J, with 11 bases in the middle. This CDR3 comprises 13 residues. CDR1 is SNHLY and CDR2 is FYNNEI in the germline V gene. Written as DNA, the CDR3 is TGTGCCAGCAGTGTAGGGGGAACTTATGGCTACACCTTC. Translating gives CASSVGGTYGYTF.

The chain has TRBV20-1 and TRBJ1-3; D unclear. Germline CDR1 reads DFQATT; CDR2 reads SNEGSKA (reference sequence). The V and J ends lost 1 base and 1 base respectively, with 8 bases between them. The CDR3 is 14 residues long. The CDR3: CSARGLGSGNTIYF. In nucleotides, the CDR3 is TGCAGTGCTAGAGGGTTAGGGTCTGGAAACACCATATATTTT.

V is TRBV4-2 and J is TRBJ2-5; TRBD2 aligns across 10 bases. V shed 0 bases, J shed 4 bases, and the junction held 8 bases outside the gene matches. The CDR3 loop spans 17 amino acids. CDR1 and CDR2 from the germline V gene are LGHNA and YNFKEQ. The CDR3 nucleotides read TGTGCCAGCAGCCAAGATGGAGGCCTAGCGGGAGTAGAGACCCAGTACTTC. Translating it yields CASSQDGGLAGVETQYF.

The table lists this clonotype with a few counts. The CDR3: CASREALGNTEAFF. CDR3 sequence (DNA): TGCGCCAGCAGGGAGGCTTTGGGAAACACTGAAGCTTTCTTT. The rearrangement uses TRBV5-1 and TRBJ1-1; D is unresolved. The CDR3 runs to 14 residues. The V gene lost 5 bases and the J gene lost 2 bases, with 13 bases spanning the gap. Germline V gene lookup returns CDR1 SGHRS and CDR2 YFSETQ.

This clonotype was observed many times. The chain uses TRBV9 and TRBJ1-1; D is unclear. V lost 1 base and J 8 bases, leaving 12 bases between the germline ends. This CDR3 is 13 amino acids long. Looked up from germline, CDR1 is SGDLS and CDR2 is YYNGEE. The CDR3 nucleotides are TGTGCCAGCAGCGTACTTTGGACGGGCGAAGCTTTCTTT. Protein sequence: CASSVLWTGEAFF.

J is TRBJ1-1 and V is TRBV3-1, with no clear D. Between the trimmed V and J ends, which lost 0 bases and 1 base, there was a span of 9 bases. The V gene's germline CDR1 is LGHDT and CDR2 YNNKEL (reference sequence). The CDR3 spans 15 residues. The CDR3 sequence: CASSQDMGWNTEAFF. The CDR3 DNA sequence: TGTGCCAGCAGCCAAGATATGGGGTGGAACACTGAAGCTTTCTTT.

This clonotype showed up many times. This rearrangement joins TRBV4-1 to TRBJ2-7, with a weak D call TRBD1 (6 bases). Germline V gene lookup returns CDR1 MGHRA and CDR2 YSYEKL. V dropped 7 bases and J dropped 0 bases, with 16 bases sitting between them. This CDR3 contains 15 residues. CDR3 sequence reads: CASTPRAGASYEQYF. The CDR3 DNA follows: TGCGCCAGCACCCCACGGGCAGGGGCCTCCTACGAGCAGTACTTC.

As regards this clonotype: Since a much larger clone is just one base distant, this may be a read error. The conserved final phenylalanine or tryptophan is absent from the CDR3, which likely points to a read error. The chain combines TRBV6-2 or TRBV6-3 with TRBJ1-2; D is unclear. Germline V CDR1 and CDR2: MNHEY, SVGEGT. Trimming left V 2 bases short and J 7 bases short, with 11 bases between. CDR3 length: 13 amino acids. This chain's CDR3 is CASSYRTAIGYTL. The CDR3 region has the DNA TGTGCCAGCAGTTACCGGACCGCTATTGGCTACACCCTC.

The chain combines TRBV20-1 with TRBJ1-5; TRBD1 is a possible D gene (6 bases). The ends were cut back, 1 base at V and 9 bases at J, with 10 bases in the middle. CDR1 and CDR2 from the germline V gene are DFQATT and SNEGSKA (reference sequence). The length of the CDR3 is 12 residues. The CDR3 spells CSARVPGAPQHF. CDR3 in DNA: TGCAGTGCTAGAGTCCCGGGGGCGCCCCAGCATTTT.

The table lists this clonotype with a few counts. The V and J genes are TRBV5-1 and TRBJ2-2; TRBD2 agrees at 7 bases. The germline CDR1 and CDR2 sequences are SGHRS and YFSETQ. The CDR3 has 16 amino acids. The trim removed 1 base at V and 7 bases at J, leaving 10 bases unmatched. This chain's CDR3 is CASSLIGLAEDGELFF. The CDR3 DNA is TGCGCCAGCAGCTTGATTGGTCTAGCGGAGGACGGGGAGCTGTTTTTT.

This clonotype was picked up many times. V usage is TRBV20-1 and J usage is TRBJ2-7; 9 bases are a match to TRBD2. V was pared by 4 bases and J by 1 base, with 5 bases of the junction left unmatched. The CDR3 is 14 residues long. Looked up from germline, CDR1 is DFQATT and CDR2 is SNEGSKA (reference sequence). The CDR3, as DNA: TGCAGTGCTACAAAGCGGGGGGCATCCTACGAGCAGTACTTC. Encoded protein: CSATKRGASYEQYF.

This clonotype has ten or more counts. The V and J genes are TRBV11-2 and TRBJ2-2; 7 bases fit TRBD1. Trimming at V came to 5 bases and at J to 6 bases, leaving 12 bases not matched to a gene. The CDR3 contains 16 residues. Looked up from germline, CDR1 is SGHAT and CDR2 is FQNNGV. CDR3 sequence reads: CASSPRQGVFAGELFF. CDR3 nucleotides: TGTGCCAGCAGCCCTCGACAGGGCGTGTTCGCCGGGGAGCTGTTTTTT. Using reference TRBV11-2 and TRBJ2-2 for the parts outside the CDR3, the full variable domain is EAGVAQSPRYKIIEKRQSVAFWCNPISGHATLYWYQQILGQGPKLLIQFQNNGVVDDSQLPKDRFSAERLKGVDSTLKIQPAKLEDSAVYLCASSPRQGVFAGELFFGEGSRLTVL.

This clonotype was recorded many times. The rearrangement uses TRBV20-1 and TRBJ1-5, with no clear D. Looked up from germline, CDR1 is DFQATT and CDR2 is SNEGSKA (reference sequence). The CDR3 covers 14 residues. The V and J ends lost 0 bases and 0 bases respectively, with 6 bases between them. CDR3 sequence reads: CSARDVYSNQPQHF. Written as DNA, the CDR3 is TGCAGTGCTAGAGACGTTTATAGCAATCAGCCCCAGCATTTT.

In this sample, this clonotype turned up a few times. The chain recombines TRBV7-9 with TRBJ1-1, with 9 bases lining up with TRBD1. J gave up 3 bases and V 4 bases, and 6 bases lay outside the gene matches. The CDR3 totals 15 residues. Germline V CDR1 and CDR2: SEHNR, FQNEAQ (reference sequence). The DNA of the CDR3 is TGTGCCAGCAGCTCGGGACAGGGAGGAGACACTGAAGCTTTCTTT. Amino acids: CASSSGQGGDTEAFF.

This chain links TRBV6-2 or TRBV6-3 with TRBJ1-1; no reliable D call. The CDR3 length is 15 residues. The V gene lost 2 bases and the J gene lost 4 bases, with 14 bases spanning the gap. The V gene's germline CDR1 is MNHEY and CDR2 SVGEGT. The CDR3 spells CASSYLGVGSTEAFF. In DNA, the CDR3 is TGTGCCAGCAGTTACCTTGGAGTCGGCAGCACTGAAGCTTTCTTT.

This clonotype was detected many times. The chain has TRBV20-1 and TRBJ2-5; TRBD1 agrees at 8 bases. Germline loops: CDR1 DFQATT, CDR2 SNEGSKA (reference sequence). The CDR3 loop spans 13 amino acids. With 5 bases clipped from V and 2 bases from J, the junction kept 4 bases outside the gene matches. In nucleotides, the CDR3 is TGCAGTGCTGCCCGGGACAGGCAAGAGACCCAGTACTTC. Amino acid sequence: CSAARDRQETQYF.

This clonotype was observed a handful of times. J is TRBJ1-1 and V is TRBV18, with TRBD1 as a possible D gene (6 bases). Germline loops: CDR1 KGHSH, CDR2 LQKENI. V lost 3 bases, J lost 5 bases, and 16 bases lay in between. There are 15 residues in the CDR3. The CDR3 DNA is TGTGCCAGCTCACCGTCGAGGGGGGAAGGGACTGAAGCTTTCTTT. Amino acid sequence: CASSPSRGEGTEAFF.

This clonotype was seen a handful of times. A junction boundary mismatches the germline segment, possibly from a read error. J is TRBJ2-7 and V is TRBV5-1; the match to TRBD1 covers 8 bases. The CDR3 has 15 amino acids. Germline CDR1 and CDR2: SGHRS and YFSETQ. Written as DNA, the CDR3 is TGCGCCAGCAGTTTGGTGGAGGGACAGGTTGACGAGCAGTACTTC. Protein: CASSLVEGQVDEQYF.

The table lists this clonotype with many counts. The chain has TRBV28 and TRBJ1-1; weak D call: TRBD1 (5 bases). Trimming stripped 3 bases from V and 5 bases from J, with 13 bases between. The CDR3 sequence is 14 residues long. Germline V lookup: CDR1 MDHEN, CDR2 SYDVKM. CDR3 in DNA: TGTGCCAGCAGTTTCCAGGGTTGGTGGACTGAAGCTTTCTTT. Its translation: CASSFQGWWTEAFF.

This clonotype was detected ten times or more. This rearrangement joins TRBV2 to TRBJ1-1, with D unresolved. CDR3 length: 14 residues. The V gene's germline CDR1 is SNHLY and CDR2 FYNNEI. Between the trimmed V and J ends, which lost 3 bases and 2 bases, there was a span of 10 bases. CDR3 loop: CASSDLGANTEAFF. In DNA form, the CDR3 reads TGTGCCAGCAGTGATCTAGGAGCTAACACTGAAGCTTTCTTT.

This clonotype was observed a handful of times. This rearrangement joins TRBV12-3 or TRBV12-4 to TRBJ1-5; D perhaps matches TRBD1 (5 bases). The CDR3 is made up of 14 amino acids. The V end lost 1 base, the J end lost 5 bases, and 9 bases lay between the germline ends. The CDR3 coding sequence is TGTGCCAGCAGTTTAGTCGAGACAGATCAGCCCCAGCATTTT. Its translation: CASSLVETDQPQHF.